A single sample gave rise to the 22 T cell receptor beta chains below, sequenced in a study of response to subunit inactivated influenza vaccine. TCRdb used MiXCR to reprocess the RT-PCR reads, holding one entry per CDR3 protein. The sample gives 200,000 to 300,000 distinct CDR3 sequences, more than 9% of which show up once; approximately 8.4% is in the top ten. Sequencing used non-naive T cells sorted from PBMCs, obtained about 14 days before vaccination. The receptor set was obtained from a man aged 50 to 60 who received an inactivated influenza vaccine.

In this sample, this clonotype turned up many times. The chain links TRBV6-1 to TRBJ2-1; 13 bases match TRBD2. Germline CDR1 and CDR2: MNHNS and SASEGT. V trimming: 7 bases; J trimming: 7 bases; junction bases outside the gene matches: 7. This CDR3 has 15 residues. For the CDR3, the DNA is TGTGCCAGCACGACTAGCGGGAGGAGGGGGAATGAGCAGTTCTTC. It codes for CASTTSGRRGNEQFF.

Ten or more counts support this clonotype. This sequence joins TRBV27 and TRBJ2-7; possibly TRBD1 or TRBD2 for D (6 bases each). CDR1 and CDR2 (germline): MNHEY, SMNVEV (reference sequence). Between the trimmed V and J ends, which lost 2 bases and 3 bases, there was a span of 11 bases. The CDR3 spans 14 residues. CDR3 sequence reads: CASSLGGPYYEQYF. CDR3 nucleotides: TGTGCCAGCAGTTTAGGGGGGCCGTACTACGAGCAGTACTTC.

This clonotype has a single count. V is TRBV27 and J is TRBJ2-7; 9 bases match TRBD2. The CDR3 is 15 amino acids. Germline CDR1 and CDR2: MNHEY and SMNVEV (reference sequence). With V trimmed by 8 bases and J by 3 bases, 11 bases remained unmatched. The DNA for the CDR3 is TGTGCCAGCCAGGCGGCTAGCGGGAACCACTACGAGCAGTACTTC. Its protein product is CASQAASGNHYEQYF.

There are a few counts of this clonotype. V usage is TRBV7-9 and J usage is TRBJ1-1, with 12 bases aligning to TRBD1. Per the germline V gene, CDR1 is SEHNR and CDR2 is FQNEAQ (reference sequence). The CDR3 is 17 amino acids. V dropped 7 bases and J dropped 4; count of bases not matched to a gene: 13. In nucleotides, the CDR3 is TGTGCCAGCACCACAAGGGGACAGGGGGCGACGTCCACTGAAGCTTTCTTT. Translation gives CASTTRGQGATSTEAFF.

The table lists this clonotype with many counts. The V gene is TRBV4-3, the J gene TRBJ2-3; 9 nucleotides align to TRBD2. The V gene end was trimmed by 0 bases and the J gene end by 4 bases; junction bases not matched to a gene: 5. The germline CDR1 and CDR2 sequences are LGHNA and YSLEER. The CDR3 has 16 amino acids. The CDR3 coding sequence is TGCGCCAGCAGCCAAGATTTGCGGGGGGGATCAGATACGCAGTATTTT. This encodes CASSQDLRGGSDTQYF.

The rearrangement uses TRBV3-1 and TRBJ2-1, with TRBD2 identical over 15 bases. The CDR3 length is 15 residues. The V and J ends lost 4 bases and 10 bases, in that order; junction bases with no gene match: 5. Germline V CDR1 and CDR2: LGHDT, YNNKEL (reference sequence). The CDR3 nucleotides are TGTGCCAGCAGCCTATCCGGGACTAGCGGGGGGGAGCAGTTCTTC. Encoded protein: CASSLSGTSGGEQFF.

The rearrangement uses TRBV20-1 and TRBJ1-2; unclear D gene. The CDR3 consists of 14 residues. Germline V gene data show CDR1 as DFQATT and CDR2 as SNEGSKA (reference sequence). The V end lost 0 bases, the J end lost 5 bases, and 13 bases lay between the germline ends. The CDR3 protein is CSARDRGIGYGYTF. The CDR3 bases are TGCAGTGCTAGAGATCGAGGGATAGGGTATGGCTACACCTTC.

This clonotype showed up many times. The chain employs TRBV12-3 or TRBV12-4 and TRBJ1-4; tentatively, D is TRBD1 (6 bases). CDR3 size: 14 residues. V was cut by 5 bases and J by 8 bases, with 15 bases left in between. CDR3 sequence reads: CASSPGQGLEKLFF. The CDR3 DNA reads as TGTGCCAGCAGTCCGGGACAAGGATTGGAAAAACTGTTTTTT.

This clonotype was counted a few times. This rearrangement joins TRBV28 to TRBJ2-5; possible D gene TRBD2, 6 bases. The V gene lost 6 bases and the J gene lost 1 base, with 18 bases spanning the gap. The CDR3 runs 16 residues. Germline V gene sequence: CDR1 MDHEN, CDR2 SYDVKM. CDR3 bases: TGTGCCAGCAGGGTACATGGGTTTAGCGGCCAAGAGACCCAGTACTTC. Translating gives CASRVHGFSGQETQYF.

This clonotype has just a few counts. The V gene is TRBV4-3, the J gene TRBJ1-2; 7 bases line up with TRBD1. Trimming at V came to 4 bases and at J to 3 bases, leaving 8 bases not matched to a gene. This CDR3 has 15 amino acids. The germline gives CDR1 LGHNA, CDR2 YSLEER. This CDR3 is CASSPARGYYYGYTF. The DNA for the CDR3 is TGCGCCAGCAGCCCGGCCAGGGGGTACTACTATGGCTACACCTTC.

This clonotype showed up many times. The gene calls are TRBV4-3 and TRBJ1-4, with 7 nucleotides matching TRBD1. V lost 0 bases and J lost 6; bases outside the gene matches: 16. This CDR3 is 19 amino acids long. Per germline, CDR1 LGHNA and CDR2 YSLEER. CDR3 amino acids: CASSQDQGVFRIGYEKLFF. The CDR3 DNA sequence: TGCGCCAGCAGCCAAGATCAGGGGGTTTTTAGGATAGGCTATGAAAAACTGTTTTTT.

The chain carries TRBV20-1 and TRBJ2-4, with D tentatively TRBD2 (7 bases). Germline V gene sequence: CDR1 DFQATT, CDR2 SNEGSKA (reference sequence). V gave up 6 bases and J gave up 3 bases, with 15 bases separating them. The CDR3 is 14 amino acids. The chain's CDR3 is CSAEGGAGKNIQYF. DNA of the CDR3: TGCAGTGCAGAAGGGGGGGCTGGCAAAAACATTCAGTACTTC.

This clonotype was seen a handful of times. The V gene is TRBV5-1, the J gene TRBJ2-1; 8 bases agree with TRBD2. After removal of 4 bases from V and 10 bases from J, the junction contained 7 bases not matched to a gene. This CDR3 region has 13 residues. CDR1 is SGHRS and CDR2 is YFSETQ in the germline V gene. Here the CDR3 reads CASSLLAGNEQFF. In DNA, the CDR3 is TGCGCCAGCAGCCTTTTAGCGGGGAACGAGCAGTTCTTC.

This clonotype was counted between two and nine times. The chain is built from TRBV20-1 and TRBJ2-1; TRBD2 matches 9 bases. CDR1 DFQATT and CDR2 SNEGSKA come from the germline V gene (reference sequence). This CDR3 has 16 residues. Unmatched junction bases numbered 11, after V lost 4 bases and J lost 4 bases. The DNA of the CDR3 is TGCAGTGCTATCGGATCCGGCGGGGGGGAGTACAATGAGCAGTTCTTC. This sequence encodes CSAIGSGGGEYNEQFF.

This clonotype showed up just a few times. The chain couples TRBV20-1 to TRBJ2-5; no clear D gene. Germline loops: CDR1 DFQATT, CDR2 SNEGSKA (reference sequence). V was trimmed by 0 bases and J by 1 base, leaving 6 bases between them. The CDR3 sequence is 13 residues long. CDR3 DNA: TGCAGTGCTAGAGAGATTCTCCAAGAGACCCAGTACTTC. It encodes CSAREILQETQYF.

For the CDR3, the DNA is TGTGCCAGCAGCCCGGCGGCTGGGACGATGAGCGAGCAGTACTTC. Translated, it gives CASSPAAGTMSEQYF. V gene TRBV7-9 combines with J gene TRBJ2-7; D is perhaps TRBD1 or TRBD2 (5 bases each). V dropped 5 bases and J dropped 6 bases, with 20 bases sitting between them. This CDR3 has 15 amino acids. The V gene's germline CDR1 is SEHNR and CDR2 FQNEAQ (reference sequence).

This chain connects TRBV27 to TRBJ2-3; tentative D call: TRBD1 (8 bases). V was cut by 0 bases and J by 8 bases, with 18 bases left in between. Germline CDR1 is MNHEY and CDR2 is SMNVEV (reference sequence). The CDR3 loop spans 16 amino acids. The CDR3 region has the DNA TGTGCCAGCAGTTTATCAAAAACAGGGGGGAGGGGTACGCAGTATTTT. Residues: CASSLSKTGGRGTQYF.

In regard to this clonotype: The junction differs from germline at one of its ends, possibly a read error. The chain joins TRBV2 to TRBJ2-1, with a possible D match to TRBD2 (5 bases). Germline V gene data show CDR1 as SNHLY and CDR2 as FYNNEI. The CDR3 has 14 residues. In DNA, the CDR3 is TGTGCCAGCAGTGCTAGGTCAGACTACAATGATCAGTTCTTC. Translated: CASSARSDYNDQFF. Combining the CDR3 with reference TRBV2 and TRBJ2-1 gives the whole variable domain EPEVTQTPSHQVTQMGQEVILRCVPISNHLYFYWYRQILGQKVEFLVSFYNNEISEKSEIFDDQFSVERPDGSNFTLKIRSTKLEDSAMYFCASSARSDYNDQFFGPGTRLTVL.

The table lists this clonotype with a count of one. J is TRBJ2-1 and V is TRBV12-3 or TRBV12-4, with 9 bases fitting TRBD2. The CDR3 is 16 amino acids. V was clipped by 3 bases and J by 8 bases; unmatched bases: 11. The CDR3: CASSFSLLAGSDEQFF. As DNA, the CDR3 is TGTGCCAGCAGTTTTTCTCTCCTAGCGGGGAGCGATGAGCAGTTCTTC.

The table lists this clonotype with many counts. This rearrangement joins TRBV7-2 to TRBJ2-3; D call uncertain. Germline V gives CDR1 SGHTA, CDR2 FQGNSA. The CDR3 runs 15 residues. Deletions cut 3 bases from V and 4 bases from J, with 14 bases between. The chain's CDR3 is CASSFIRPGADTQYF. CDR3 coding DNA: TGTGCCAGCAGCTTCATTCGCCCTGGGGCAGATACGCAGTATTTT.

The V call is TRBV24-1, the J call TRBJ2-3, with 11 positions matching TRBD1. CDR3 length equals 15 residues. Germline V CDR1 and CDR2: KGHDR, SFDVKD. The ends lost 7 bases at V and 3 bases at J; junction bases unmatched: 5. The CDR3 spells CATRGDRGRTDTQYF. For the CDR3, the DNA is TGTGCCACCAGGGGGGACAGGGGGAGAACAGATACGCAGTATTTT.

Written as DNA, the CDR3 is TGTGCCAGCAGCTTAGATGCGGTCTCGCCCCAGCATTTT. Translated, it gives CASSLDAVSPQHF. V and J are TRBV7-8 and TRBJ1-5; the D is unclear. The germline V and J ends were trimmed by 1 base and 9 bases, with 10 bases remaining between them. Germline V CDR1 and CDR2: SGHVS, FQNEAQ. This CDR3 is built from 13 residues.